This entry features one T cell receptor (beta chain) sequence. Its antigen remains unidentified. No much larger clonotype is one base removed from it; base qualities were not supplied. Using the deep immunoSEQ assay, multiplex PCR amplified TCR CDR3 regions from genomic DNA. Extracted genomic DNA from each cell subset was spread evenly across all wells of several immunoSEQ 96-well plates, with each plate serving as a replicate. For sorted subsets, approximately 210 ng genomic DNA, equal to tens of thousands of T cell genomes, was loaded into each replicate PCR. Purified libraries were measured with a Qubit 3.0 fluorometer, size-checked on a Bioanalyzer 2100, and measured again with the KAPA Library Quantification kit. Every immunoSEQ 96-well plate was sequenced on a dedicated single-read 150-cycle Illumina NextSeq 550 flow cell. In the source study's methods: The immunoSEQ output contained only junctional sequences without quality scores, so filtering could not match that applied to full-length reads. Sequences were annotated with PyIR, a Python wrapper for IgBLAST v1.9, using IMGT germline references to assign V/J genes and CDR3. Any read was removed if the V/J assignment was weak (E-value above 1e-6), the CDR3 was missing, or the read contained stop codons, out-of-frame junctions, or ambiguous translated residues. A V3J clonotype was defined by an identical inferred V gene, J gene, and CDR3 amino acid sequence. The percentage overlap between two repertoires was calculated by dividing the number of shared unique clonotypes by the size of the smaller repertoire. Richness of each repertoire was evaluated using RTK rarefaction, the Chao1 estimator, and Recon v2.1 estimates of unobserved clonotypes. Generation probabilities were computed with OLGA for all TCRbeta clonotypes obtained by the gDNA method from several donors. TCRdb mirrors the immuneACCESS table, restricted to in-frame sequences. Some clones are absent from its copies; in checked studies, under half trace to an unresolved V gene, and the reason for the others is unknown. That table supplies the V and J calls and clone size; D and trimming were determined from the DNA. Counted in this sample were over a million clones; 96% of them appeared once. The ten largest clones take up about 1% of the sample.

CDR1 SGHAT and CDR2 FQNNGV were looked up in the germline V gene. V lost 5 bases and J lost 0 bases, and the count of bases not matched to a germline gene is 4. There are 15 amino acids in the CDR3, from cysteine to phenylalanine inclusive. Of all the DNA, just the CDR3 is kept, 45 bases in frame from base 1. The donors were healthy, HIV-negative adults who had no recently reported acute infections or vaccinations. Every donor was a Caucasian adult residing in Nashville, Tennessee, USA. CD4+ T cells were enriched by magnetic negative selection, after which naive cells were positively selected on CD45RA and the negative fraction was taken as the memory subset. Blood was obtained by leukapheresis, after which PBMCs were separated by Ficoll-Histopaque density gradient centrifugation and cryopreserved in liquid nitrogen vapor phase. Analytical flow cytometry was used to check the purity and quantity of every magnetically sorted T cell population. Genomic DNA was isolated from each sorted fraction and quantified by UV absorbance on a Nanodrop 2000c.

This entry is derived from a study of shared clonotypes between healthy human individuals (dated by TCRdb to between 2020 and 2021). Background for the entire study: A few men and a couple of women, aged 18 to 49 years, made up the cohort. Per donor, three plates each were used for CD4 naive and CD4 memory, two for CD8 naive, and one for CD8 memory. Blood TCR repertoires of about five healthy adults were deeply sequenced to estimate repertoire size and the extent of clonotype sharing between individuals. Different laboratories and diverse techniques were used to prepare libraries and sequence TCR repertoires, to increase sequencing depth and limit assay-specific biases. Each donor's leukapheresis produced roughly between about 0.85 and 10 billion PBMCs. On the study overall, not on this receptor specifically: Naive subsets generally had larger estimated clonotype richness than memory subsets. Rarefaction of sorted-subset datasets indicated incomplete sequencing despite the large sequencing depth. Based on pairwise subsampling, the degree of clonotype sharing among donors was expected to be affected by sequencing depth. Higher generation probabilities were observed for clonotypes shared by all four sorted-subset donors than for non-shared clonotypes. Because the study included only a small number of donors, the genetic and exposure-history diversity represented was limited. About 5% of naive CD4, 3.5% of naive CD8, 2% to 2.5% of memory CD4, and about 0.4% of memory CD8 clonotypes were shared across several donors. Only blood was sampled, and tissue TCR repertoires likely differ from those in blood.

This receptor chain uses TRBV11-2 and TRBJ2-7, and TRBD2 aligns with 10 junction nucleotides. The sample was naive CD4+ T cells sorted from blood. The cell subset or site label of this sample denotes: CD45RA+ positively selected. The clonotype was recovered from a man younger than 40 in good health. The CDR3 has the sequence CASSPLAGNSYEQYF. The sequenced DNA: TGTGCCAGCAGCCCACTAGCGGGGAACTCCTACGAGCAGTACTTC.